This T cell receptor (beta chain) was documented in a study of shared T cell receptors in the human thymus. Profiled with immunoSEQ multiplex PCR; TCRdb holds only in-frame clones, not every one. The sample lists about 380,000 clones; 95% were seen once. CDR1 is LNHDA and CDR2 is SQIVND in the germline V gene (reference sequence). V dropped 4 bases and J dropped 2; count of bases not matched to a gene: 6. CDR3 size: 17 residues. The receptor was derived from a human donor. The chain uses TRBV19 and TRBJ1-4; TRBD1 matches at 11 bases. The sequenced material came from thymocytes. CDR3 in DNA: TGTGCCAGTAGTACGGGACAGGGGGTCGTGACTAATGAAAAACTGTTTTTT. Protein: CASSTGQGVVTNEKLFF.